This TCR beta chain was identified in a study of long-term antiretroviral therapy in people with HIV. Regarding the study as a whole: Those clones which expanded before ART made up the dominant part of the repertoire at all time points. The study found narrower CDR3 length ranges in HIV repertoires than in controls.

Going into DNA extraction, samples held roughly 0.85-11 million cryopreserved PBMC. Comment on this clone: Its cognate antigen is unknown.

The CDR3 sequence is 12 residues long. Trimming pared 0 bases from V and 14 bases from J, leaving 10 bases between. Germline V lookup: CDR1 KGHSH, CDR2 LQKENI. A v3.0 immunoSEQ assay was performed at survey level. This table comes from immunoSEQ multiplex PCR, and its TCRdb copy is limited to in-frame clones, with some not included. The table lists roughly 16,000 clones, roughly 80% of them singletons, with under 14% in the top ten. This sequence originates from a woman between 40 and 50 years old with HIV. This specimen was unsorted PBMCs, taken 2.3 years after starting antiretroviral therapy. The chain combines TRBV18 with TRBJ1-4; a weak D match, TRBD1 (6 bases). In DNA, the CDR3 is TGTGCCAGCTCACCACCGACAGGTTCCCTGTTTTTT. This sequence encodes CASSPPTGSLFF. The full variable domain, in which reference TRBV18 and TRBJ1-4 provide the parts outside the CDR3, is NAGVMQNPRHLVRRRGQEARLRCSPMKGHSHVYWYRQLPEEGLKFMVYLQKENIIDESGMPKERFSAEFPKEGPSILRIQQVVRGDSAAYFCASSPPTGSLFFGSGTQLSVL.